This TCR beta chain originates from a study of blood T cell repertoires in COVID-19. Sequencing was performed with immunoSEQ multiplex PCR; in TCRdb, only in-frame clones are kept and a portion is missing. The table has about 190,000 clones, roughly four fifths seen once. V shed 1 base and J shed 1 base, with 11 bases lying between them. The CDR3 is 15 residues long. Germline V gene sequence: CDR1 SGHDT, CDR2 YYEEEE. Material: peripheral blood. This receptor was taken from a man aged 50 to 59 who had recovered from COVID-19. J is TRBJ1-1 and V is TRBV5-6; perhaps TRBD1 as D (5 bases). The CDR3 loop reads CASSLFDRQNTEAFF. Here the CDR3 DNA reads TGTGCCAGCAGCTTGTTTGACAGACAGAACACTGAAGCTTTCTTT.